These 19 T cell receptor beta chains originate from one sample sequenced in a study of blood T cells in healthy people across ages. Then a second PCR, running about 7 to 11 cycles, was carried out with a sample-barcoded 5' primer and a J-beta primer mix. Via MiXCR, TCRdb re-called the 5' RACE reads, giving one row per CDR3 protein. The repertoire holds more than 1,400,000 distinct CDR3 sequences, with around 39% as singletons. Specimen: blood. These TCRs come from a woman between 18 and 29 years old in good health.

This clonotype showed up just a few times. This chain uses TRBV11-2 with TRBJ2-7; possibly TRBD1 for D (6 bases). The germline CDR1 and CDR2 sequences are SGHAT and FQNNGV. The CDR3 totals 14 residues. Trimming cost V 5 bases and J 2 bases, with 13 bases left between them. The DNA for the CDR3 is TGTGCCAGCAGCGTACCGGGACACACCTACGAGCAGTACTTC. This translates into CASSVPGHTYEQYF.

This clonotype was seen only a few times. The CDR3, as DNA: TGCGCCAGCACCCCGACCCCTATGAACACTGAAGCTTTCTTT. Protein product: CASTPTPMNTEAFF. The chain recombines TRBV5-1 with TRBJ1-1; unclear D gene. Germline assignment: CDR1 SGHRS and CDR2 YFSETQ. The CDR3 covers 14 residues. Trimming took 6 bases from V and 0 from J, leaving 12 bases between them.

The chain links TRBV7-2 to TRBJ2-4, with TRBD2 matching 10 bases. Gene TRBJ2-7 matches the end of the DNA better, so the J call may be wrong. The CDR3 contains 15 residues. Germline loops: CDR1 SGHTA, CDR2 FQGNSA. The CDR3 loop is CASSATSGDNVEQYF. The CDR3 coding sequence is TGTGCCAGCAGCGCAACTAGCGGGGATAACGTCGAGCAGTACTTC.

This clonotype was recorded a few times. This rearrangement joins TRBV27 to TRBJ2-1; perhaps TRBD2 as D (5 bases). Germline CDR1 is MNHEY and CDR2 is SMNVEV (reference sequence). The CDR3 covers 15 residues. The V gene lost 0 bases and the J gene lost 2 bases, with 8 bases spanning the gap. For the CDR3, the DNA is TGTGCCAGCAGTTTATCGGGAGTACCCTACAATGAGCAGTTCTTC. Amino acids: CASSLSGVPYNEQFF.

The rearrangement links TRBV25-1 to TRBJ2-3; tentatively, D is TRBD2 (6 bases). V lost 2 bases to trimming and J lost 0 bases, with 15 bases between them. Germline V gene lookup returns CDR1 MGHDK and CDR2 SYGVNS. The CDR3 has 17 amino acids. CDR3 sequence: CASSEGTFPRSTDTQYF. Here the CDR3 DNA reads TGTGCCAGCAGTGAAGGGACTTTTCCGAGGAGCACAGATACGCAGTATTTT. Filled out from reference TRBV25-1 and TRBJ2-3, the complete variable domain reads EADIYQTPRYLVIGTGKKITLECSQTMGHDKMYWYQQDPGMELHLIHYSYGVNSTEKGDLSSESTVSRIRTEHFPLTLESARPSHTSQYLCASSEGTFPRSTDTQYFGPGTRLTVL.

Comments on this clonotype: This sequence may be a read error, since a much larger clone differs from it by one base. The chain has TRBV10-3 and TRBJ2-3, with D possibly TRBD2 on 5 matching bases. CDR1 and CDR2 from the germline V gene are ENHRY and SYGVKD. The CDR3 has 13 amino acids. V was clipped by 4 bases and J by 2 bases, with 7 bases between them. CDR3 coding DNA: TGTGCCATCAGTGGGGAGATCACAGATACGCAGTATTTT. Its protein product is CAISGEITDTQYF.

This clonotype was observed a handful of times. The rearrangement uses TRBV12-3 or TRBV12-4 and TRBJ2-4; no definite D call. With 4 bases removed from V and 3 bases from J, the gap between germline ends came to 16 bases. CDR3 length equals 16 residues. The CDR3 here is CASSSGVGLVKNIQYF. The CDR3 nucleotides read TGTGCCAGCAGTTCCGGCGTCGGTCTTGTCAAAAACATTCAGTACTTC.

In its sample, this clonotype was seen a few times. The V gene is TRBV20-1, the J gene TRBJ2-5, with D uncertain. Germline assignment: CDR1 DFQATT and CDR2 SNEGSKA (reference sequence). The CDR3 is made up of 11 amino acids. Here the CDR3 DNA reads TGCACCCCTGTCCTGCAAGAGACCCAGTACTTC. Its protein product is CTPVLQETQYF.

This clonotype was detected only a few times. The chain employs TRBV6-6 and TRBJ2-3, with 8 nucleotides matching TRBD2. Losses at the gene ends were 0 bases for V and 3 bases for J; bases not matched to a gene: 5. Germline V gene data show CDR1 as MNHNY and CDR2 as SVGAGI (reference sequence). The length of the CDR3 is 16 residues. The CDR3 is CASSYSSAGGTDTQYF. The CDR3 DNA reads TGTGCCAGCAGTTACTCCTCTGCGGGAGGAACAGATACGCAGTATTTT.

The chain carries TRBV29-1 and TRBJ2-3, with D perhaps being TRBD1 or TRBD2 (6 bases each). Per germline, CDR1 SQVTM and CDR2 ANQGSEA. The CDR3 contains 12 residues. CDR3 in amino acids: CGAEGGADTQYF. The CDR3 nucleotides are TGCGGCGCAGAGGGGGGCGCAGATACGCAGTATTTT.

The chain couples TRBV7-9 to TRBJ1-3; possible D gene TRBD1, 5 bases. This CDR3 contains 15 residues. V lost 9 bases, J lost 8 bases, and 23 bases lay in between. CDR1 is SEHNR and CDR2 is FQNEAQ in the germline V gene (reference sequence). CDR3 coding DNA: TGTGCCAGTCGTCGGGGGTACCCCGGTATGGACACCATATATTTT. Protein: CASRRGYPGMDTIYF. Complete variable domain (other parts from reference TRBV7-9 and TRBJ1-3): DTGVSQNPRHKITKRGQNVTFRCDPISEHNRLYWYRQTLGQGPEFLTYFQNEAQLEKSRLLSDRFSAERPKGSFSTLEIQRTEQGDSAMYLCASRRGYPGMDTIYFGEGSWLTVV.

This clonotype was counted at least ten times. The rearrangement uses TRBV29-1 and TRBJ2-7; 7 nucleotides align to TRBD1. V trimming: 4 bases; J trimming: 2 bases; junction bases outside the gene matches: 2. CDR1 SQVTM and CDR2 ANQGSEA come from the germline V gene. This CDR3 has 12 residues. The CDR3 coding sequence is TGCAGCGTTGCAAGGGGGCCCTACGAGCAGTACTTC. This codes for CSVARGPYEQYF.

The chain recombines TRBV10-3 with TRBJ2-4; weak D call: TRBD1 (5 bases). The J call may be mistaken, given a closer DNA end match to TRBJ2-5. CDR1 is ENHRY, CDR2 SYGVKD, per germline. This CDR3 comprises 15 residues. The CDR3 region is CAISRRVTAIETQYF. The CDR3 DNA reads TGTGCCATCTCACGCCGGGTGACAGCCATAGAGACCCAGTACTTC.

On this clonotype: At one of its ends the junction is not consistent with the germline gene, which may arise from a read error. The chain couples TRBV5-1 to TRBJ1-2, with D maybe TRBD1 (6 bases). Per the germline V gene, CDR1 is SGHRS and CDR2 is YFSETQ. There are 14 residues in the CDR3. The CDR3 sequence: CACSPTTGSYGYTF. The CDR3, as DNA: TGCGCCTGCAGCCCTACCACAGGGAGCTATGGCTACACCTTC.

This chain links TRBV19 with TRBJ2-7; 9 nucleotides match TRBD1. This CDR3 spans 15 amino acids. The trim removed 5 bases at V and 0 bases at J, leaving 5 bases unmatched. Germline assignment: CDR1 LNHDA and CDR2 SQIVND (reference sequence). The CDR3 nucleotides are TGTGCCAGTAGTTCCGAGGACAGGGGCTCCTACGAGCAGTACTTC. Its translation: CASSSEDRGSYEQYF. The complete variable domain, with remaining parts taken from reference TRBV19 and TRBJ2-7, reads DGGITQSPKYLFRKEGQNVTLSCEQNLNHDAMYWYRQDPGQGLRLIYYSQIVNDFQKGDIAEGYSVSREKKESFPLTVTSAQKNPTAFYLCASSSEDRGSYEQYFGPGTRLTVT.

In its sample, this clonotype was seen a few times. This chain connects TRBV2 to TRBJ2-5, with D tentatively TRBD1 (6 bases). The CDR3 is made up of 15 amino acids. Trimming took 10 bases from V and 1 from J, leaving 19 bases between them. The germline V gene has CDR1 SNHLY and CDR2 FYNNEI. This chain's CDR3 is CAIPNRARGQETQYF. The CDR3 DNA reads as TGTGCCATCCCAAACAGGGCTCGGGGCCAAGAGACCCAGTACTTC.

This clonotype occurred a few times. V is TRBV5-1 and J is TRBJ2-1, with D tentatively TRBD2 (6 bases). CDR1 is SGHRS, CDR2 YFSETQ, per germline. CDR3 size: 15 residues. V dropped 4 bases and J dropped 8 bases, with 19 bases sitting between them. Here the CDR3 DNA reads TGCGCCAGCAGCCTTGAGCGGGCCCCCAGCCATGAGCAGTTCTTC. Translating it yields CASSLERAPSHEQFF.

The rearrangement joins TRBV20-1 to TRBJ2-3; D possibly corresponds to TRBD1 (5 bases). The CDR3 is 11 residues long. The germline V and J ends were trimmed by 6 bases and 7 bases, with 11 bases remaining between them. Germline-derived CDR1 and CDR2 are DFQATT and SNEGSKA (reference sequence). Here the CDR3 DNA reads TGCAGTGCCCCCGACAGTTATACGCAGTATTTT. Translating it yields CSAPDSYTQYF.

V is TRBV15 and J is TRBJ2-5; possibly TRBD1 for D (7 bases). The CDR3 covers 13 residues. Trimming left V 9 bases short and J 2 bases short, with 13 bases between. Germline lookup yields CDR1 LNHNV and CDR2 YYDKDF (reference sequence). The CDR3 sequence: CATGGTAQETQYF. DNA of the CDR3: TGTGCCACTGGGGGGACAGCACAAGAGACCCAGTACTTC.